This T cell receptor (beta chain) was retrieved from a study of blood T cell repertoires in COVID-19. Study in general: Material from acute and convalescent COVID-19 was sourced from the United States, Italy and Spain. The analysed material was cDNA or gDNA that came from T cells, B-cell-depleted T cells, or PBMCs.

Assay used: immunoSEQ multiplex PCR; TCRdb lists only in-frame clones, some missing. The sample shows 95,000 to 150,000 clones, roughly nine tenths of them seen only once. Deletions cut 7 bases from V and 3 bases from J, with 16 bases between. This CDR3 spans 14 amino acids. Germline V gene data show CDR1 as SNHLY and CDR2 as FYNNEI. This chain joins TRBV2 and TRBJ2-7; a possible D gene is TRBD1 (6 bases). The specimen was peripheral blood. The receptor was isolated from a man between 65 and 85 years old with active or convalescent COVID-19. The CDR3 DNA follows: TGTGCCAGCATGTCCAGGGGACAAAGCTACGAGCAGTACTTC. Protein product: CASMSRGQSYEQYF. Combining the CDR3 with reference TRBV2 and TRBJ2-7 gives the whole variable domain EPEVTQTPSHQVTQMGQEVILRCVPISNHLYFYWYRQILGQKVEFLVSFYNNEISEKSEIFDDQFSVERPDGSNFTLKIRSTKLEDSAMYFCASMSRGQSYEQYFGPGTRLTVT.